This entry lists 22 T cell receptor beta chains sequenced from one sample in a study of blood T cell repertoires in COVID-19. The data were produced by immunoSEQ multiplex PCR, yet TCRdb's version contains in-frame clones alone and is incomplete. The data hold nearly 110,000 clones, with about four fifths observed a single time. The source material was peripheral blood. All receptors come from a human donor in a cohort sampled during active COVID-19.

This sequence joins TRBV2 and TRBJ1-6, with 12 bases that match TRBD1. This CDR3 region has 16 residues. Trimming cost V 1 base and J 9 bases; bases outside gene matches: 4. The V gene's germline CDR1 is SNHLY and CDR2 FYNNEI. CDR3 sequence: CASSEGGQGAGSPLHF. In DNA, the CDR3 is TGTGCCAGCAGTGAAGGGGGACAGGGGGCGGGTTCACCCCTCCACTTT.

The chain joins TRBV28 to TRBJ2-5; the D gene is possibly TRBD1 (6 bases). V lost 5 bases to trimming and J lost 5 bases, with 12 bases between them. In germline, CDR1 is MDHEN, CDR2 SYDVKM. The CDR3 extends over 13 amino acids. As DNA, the CDR3 is TGTGCCAGCAGTCCGGACAGTGGGGAGACCCAGTACTTC. Its translation: CASSPDSGETQYF.

The chain joins TRBV18 to TRBJ2-1; 9 bases agree with TRBD2. With 2 bases clipped from V and 6 bases from J, the junction kept 8 bases outside the gene matches. The CDR3 totals 16 residues. CDR1 and CDR2 (germline): KGHSH, LQKENI. CDR3 sequence reads: CASSPKELAGLNEQFF. In nucleotides, the CDR3 is TGTGCCAGCTCACCAAAGGAACTAGCGGGTCTCAATGAGCAGTTCTTC.

The rearrangement joins TRBV27 to TRBJ1-4, with D perhaps TRBD1 (5 bases). Germline V lookup: CDR1 MNHEY, CDR2 SMNVEV (reference sequence). This CDR3 has 15 amino acids. The ends were cut back, 5 bases at V and 8 bases at J, with 18 bases in the middle. The CDR3 loop reads CASSPRDSRWEKLFF. The CDR3 coding sequence is TGTGCCAGCAGTCCGAGGGACTCGAGGTGGGAAAAACTGTTTTTT.

The rearrangement uses TRBV19 and TRBJ1-5; D might be TRBD1 (5 bases). Germline CDR1 is LNHDA and CDR2 is SQIVND (reference sequence). The CDR3 has 17 residues. The V gene lost 1 base and the J gene lost 0 bases, with 13 bases spanning the gap. The CDR3 region has the DNA TGTGCCAGTAGTATAGGATTAGGGGTTCGTAGCAATCAGCCCCAGCATTTT. This sequence encodes CASSIGLGVRSNQPQHF.

The chain links TRBV7-9 to TRBJ1-3; 8 bases align to TRBD1. V shed 5 bases and J 0 bases; nucleotides not matched to a gene: 6. The CDR3 is 16 amino acids. Per the germline V gene, CDR1 is SEHNR and CDR2 is FQNEAQ (reference sequence). CDR3 amino acids: CASSPRTGGSGNTIYF. CDR3 DNA sequence: TGTGCCAGCAGCCCACGAACAGGGGGCTCTGGAAACACCATATATTTT.

The chain links TRBV5-1 to TRBJ2-1; tentatively, D is TRBD1 (6 bases). Trimming stripped 5 bases from V and 5 bases from J, with 11 bases between. This CDR3 spans 13 amino acids. Per the germline V gene, CDR1 is SGHRS and CDR2 is YFSETQ. The CDR3 region is CASRIGTNNEQFF. The CDR3 DNA reads TGCGCCAGCAGGATTGGGACAAACAATGAGCAGTTCTTC. Using reference TRBV5-1 and TRBJ2-1 for the parts outside the CDR3, the full variable domain is KAGVTQTPRYLIKTRGQQVTLSCSPISGHRSVSWYQQTPGQGLQFLFEYFSETQRNKGNFPGRFSGRQFSNSRSEMNVSTLELGDSALYLCASRIGTNNEQFFGPGTRLTVL.

The rearrangement links TRBV7-2 to TRBJ1-6; 8 bases line up with TRBD1. V dropped 5 bases and J dropped 3; count of bases not matched to a gene: 6. This CDR3 is built from 16 residues. From germline, CDR1 is SGHTA and CDR2 FQGNSA. The CDR3 is CASSPGGGNYNSPLHF. Here the CDR3 DNA reads TGTGCCAGCAGCCCAGGGGGCGGAAACTATAATTCACCCCTCCACTTT. The whole variable domain, filled in from reference TRBV7-2 and TRBJ1-6, reads GAGVSQSPSNKVTEKGKDVELRCDPISGHTALYWYRQSLGQGLEFLIYFQGNSAPDKSGLPSDRFSAERTGGSVSTLTIQRTQQEDSAVYLCASSPGGGNYNSPLHFGNGTRLTVT.

This chain links TRBV30 with TRBJ2-3; 10 bases agree with TRBD2. V dropped 1 base and J dropped 2; count of bases not matched to a gene: 3. The germline V gene has CDR1 GTSNPN and CDR2 SVGIG (reference sequence). This CDR3 has 15 amino acids. The CDR3 is CAWSALAGPTDTQYF. The DNA for the CDR3 is TGTGCCTGGAGTGCACTAGCGGGACCCACAGATACGCAGTATTTT. Full variable domain (outside the CDR3, taken from reference TRBV30 and TRBJ2-3): SQTIHQWPATLVQPVGSPLSLECTVEGTSNPNLYWYRQAAGRGLQLLFYSVGIGQISSEVPQNLSASRPQDRQFILSSKKLLLSDSGFYLCAWSALAGPTDTQYFGPGTRLTVL.

J is TRBJ2-7 and V is TRBV7-8, with 7 bases identical to TRBD1. Germline values: CDR1 SGHVS, CDR2 FQNEAQ. This CDR3 spans 18 amino acids. After removal of 4 bases from V and 0 bases from J, the junction contained 15 bases not matched to a gene. The CDR3 reads CASSWPKLTGAPSYEQYF. CDR3 nucleotides: TGTGCCAGCAGCTGGCCTAAATTAACAGGGGCTCCCTCCTACGAGCAGTACTTC.

The chain is built from TRBV5-5 and TRBJ2-4; weak D call: TRBD1 (6 bases). CDR3 size: 15 residues. Germline CDR1 and CDR2: SGHKS and YYEKEE (reference sequence). The germline V and J ends were trimmed by 4 bases and 3 bases, with 14 bases remaining between them. The CDR3 nucleotides are TGTGCCAGCAGCATACAGGGAGTTGGCAAAAACATTCAGTACTTC. Translated, it gives CASSIQGVGKNIQYF. Looking up the rest from reference TRBV5-5 and TRBJ2-4 gives the full variable domain: DAGVTQSPTHLIKTRGQQVTLRCSPISGHKSVSWYQQVLGQGPQFIFQYYEKEERGRGNFPDRFSARQFPNYSSELNVNALLLGDSALYLCASSIQGVGKNIQYFGAGTRLSVL.

The chain joins TRBV6-5 to TRBJ1-5, with D perhaps matching TRBD1 (5 bases). V dropped 7 bases and J dropped 4 bases, with 17 bases sitting between them. The CDR3 sequence is 15 residues long. Looked up from germline, CDR1 is MNHEY and CDR2 is SVGAGI. The CDR3 is CASTETAQTNQPQHF. Here the CDR3 DNA reads TGTGCCAGCACCGAGACAGCCCAAACTAATCAGCCCCAGCATTTT.

The V gene is TRBV5-1, the J gene TRBJ1-1, with a possible D match to TRBD1 (5 bases). The CDR3 runs 17 residues. Trimming left V 4 bases short and J 1 base short, with 20 bases between. Germline loops: CDR1 SGHRS, CDR2 YFSETQ. CDR3 amino acids: CASSDTGSLGGNTEAFF. CDR3 bases: TGCGCCAGCAGCGACACCGGGTCCCTGGGGGGGAACACTGAAGCTTTCTTT.

This sequence joins TRBV10-3 and TRBJ1-4; possibly TRBD1 for D (5 bases). The CDR3 consists of 14 residues. Trimming cost V 0 bases and J 8 bases, with 10 bases left between them. Germline V CDR1 and CDR2: ENHRY, SYGVKD. In DNA form, the CDR3 reads TGTGCCATCAGTGAGTCAGGGGAGGGAGAAAAACTGTTTTTT. Protein sequence: CAISESGEGEKLFF.

This chain links TRBV19 with TRBJ1-2; TRBD1 is a possible D gene (6 bases). The CDR3 has 15 residues. The V end was cut by 4 bases, the J end by 3 bases, with 15 bases between. Germline-derived CDR1 and CDR2 are LNHDA and SQIVND (reference sequence). For the CDR3, the DNA is TGTGCCAGTAGTACCTTCCCGGACAGATACTATGGCTACACCTTC. Its protein is CASSTFPDRYYGYTF.

A note on this clone: At one end the junction does not follow the germline gene, possibly because of a read error. This chain uses TRBV7-9 with TRBJ1-3; no firm D call. The CDR3 runs to 15 residues. Germline assignment: CDR1 SEHNR and CDR2 FQNEAQ (reference sequence). The CDR3 DNA sequence: TGTGCCAGCAGCCTAGCAGCCATTATAGGAAACACCATATATTTT. It yields the protein CASSLAAIIGNTIYF.

V is TRBV19 and J is TRBJ2-3, with D maybe TRBD1 (6 bases). V gave up 6 bases and J gave up 6 bases, with 10 bases separating them. The CDR3 is 12 residues long. Germline CDR1 and CDR2: LNHDA and SQIVND (reference sequence). CDR3 region: CASSIQGDTQYF. DNA for the CDR3: TGTGCCAGTAGCATTCAGGGGGATACGCAGTATTTT. Supplemented by reference TRBV19 and TRBJ2-3, the full variable domain reads DGGITQSPKYLFRKEGQNVTLSCEQNLNHDAMYWYRQDPGQGLRLIYYSQIVNDFQKGDIAEGYSVSREKKESFPLTVTSAQKNPTAFYLCASSIQGDTQYFGPGTRLTVL.

The J gene is TRBJ2-7, the V gene TRBV5-1, with 12 positions matching TRBD2. Germline values: CDR1 SGHRS, CDR2 YFSETQ. The CDR3 consists of 16 residues. The V gene end was trimmed by 4 bases and the J gene end by 4 bases; junction bases not matched to a gene: 9. The CDR3 DNA reads TGCGCCAGCAGCCCCGGACTAGCGGGATCTTTATACGAGCAGTACTTC. This codes for CASSPGLAGSLYEQYF.

This chain connects TRBV7-9 to TRBJ1-4, with D perhaps TRBD1 (5 bases). V was trimmed by 3 bases and J by 8 bases, leaving 22 bases between them. The CDR3 is 17 amino acids. Germline CDR1 SEHNR, CDR2 FQNEAQ (reference sequence). As DNA, the CDR3 is TGTGCCAGCAGCTTGGGCATAGGGGCACTCGTAGGAGAAAAACTGTTTTTT. The encoded protein is CASSLGIGALVGEKLFF.

This clone appeared a few times. V gene TRBV28 combines with J gene TRBJ1-1; 7 bases align to TRBD1. This CDR3 spans 12 amino acids. V lost 8 bases to trimming and J lost 10 bases; unmatched junction nucleotides: 10. The germline V gene has CDR1 MDHEN and CDR2 SYDVKM. CDR3 residues: CASLKLTGAAFF. The CDR3 DNA reads TGTGCCAGCCTCAAGCTTACAGGGGCAGCTTTCTTT.

The chain combines TRBV29-1 with TRBJ2-1; TRBD2 agrees at 8 bases. In germline, CDR1 is SQVTM, CDR2 ANQGSEA. This CDR3 contains 17 residues. Germline trimming cut 3 bases from V and 0 bases from J; bases unmatched to any gene: 10. CDR3 sequence: CSVEEREGLFSYNEQFF. DNA for the CDR3: TGCAGCGTTGAGGAACGGGAGGGCCTTTTCTCCTACAATGAGCAGTTCTTC.

The chain is built from TRBV6-2 or TRBV6-3 and TRBJ1-1; D possibly corresponds to TRBD1 (6 bases). V was clipped by 5 bases and J by 0 bases, with 13 bases between them. Germline lookup yields CDR1 MNHEY and CDR2 SVGEGT. This CDR3 is built from 15 residues. This CDR3 reads CASSLSGTLNTEAFF. Here the CDR3 DNA reads TGTGCCAGCAGTCTCTCCGGGACATTGAACACTGAAGCTTTCTTT.